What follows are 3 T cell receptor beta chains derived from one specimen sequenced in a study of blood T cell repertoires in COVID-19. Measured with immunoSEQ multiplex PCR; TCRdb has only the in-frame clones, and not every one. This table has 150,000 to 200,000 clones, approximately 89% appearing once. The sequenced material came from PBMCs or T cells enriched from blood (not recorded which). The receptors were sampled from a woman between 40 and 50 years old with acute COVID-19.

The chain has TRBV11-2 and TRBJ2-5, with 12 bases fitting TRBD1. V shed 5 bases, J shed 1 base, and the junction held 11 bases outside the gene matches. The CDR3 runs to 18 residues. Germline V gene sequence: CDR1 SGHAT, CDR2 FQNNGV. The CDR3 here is CASSPGRDRGLGQETQYF. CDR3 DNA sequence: TGTGCCAGCAGCCCTGGCCGGGACAGGGGGCTTGGCCAAGAGACCCAGTACTTC.

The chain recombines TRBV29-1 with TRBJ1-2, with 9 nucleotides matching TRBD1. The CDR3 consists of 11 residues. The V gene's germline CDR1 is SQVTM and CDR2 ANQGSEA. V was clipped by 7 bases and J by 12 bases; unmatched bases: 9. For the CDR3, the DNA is TGCAGCGGTGGCCGGACAGGGGCCAACACCTTC. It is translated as CSGGRTGANTF.

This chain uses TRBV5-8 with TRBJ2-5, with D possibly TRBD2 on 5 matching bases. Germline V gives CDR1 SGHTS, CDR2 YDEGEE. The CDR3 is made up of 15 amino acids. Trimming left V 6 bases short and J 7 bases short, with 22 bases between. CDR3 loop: CASNSPSGMAVTQYF. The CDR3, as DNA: TGTGCCAGCAACTCCCCCAGCGGAATGGCGGTGACCCAGTACTTC. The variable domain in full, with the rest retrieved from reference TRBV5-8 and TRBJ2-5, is EAGVTQSPTHLIKTRGQQATLRCSPISGHTSVYWYQQALGLGLQFLLWYDEGEERNRGNFPPRFSGRQFPNYSSELNVNALELEDSALYLCASNSPSGMAVTQYFGPGTRLLVL.